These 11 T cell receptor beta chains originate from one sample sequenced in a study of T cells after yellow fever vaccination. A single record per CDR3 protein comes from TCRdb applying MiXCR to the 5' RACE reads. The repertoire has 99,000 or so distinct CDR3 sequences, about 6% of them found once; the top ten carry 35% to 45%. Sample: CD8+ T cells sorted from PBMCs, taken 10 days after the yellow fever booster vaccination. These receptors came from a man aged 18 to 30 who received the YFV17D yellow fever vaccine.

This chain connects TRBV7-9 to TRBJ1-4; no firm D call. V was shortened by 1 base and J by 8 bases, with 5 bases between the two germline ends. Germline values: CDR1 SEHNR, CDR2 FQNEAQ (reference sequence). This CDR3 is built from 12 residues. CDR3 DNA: TGTGCCAGCAGCTTAGTTCCGGAAAAACTGTTTTTT. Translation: CASSLVPEKLFF.

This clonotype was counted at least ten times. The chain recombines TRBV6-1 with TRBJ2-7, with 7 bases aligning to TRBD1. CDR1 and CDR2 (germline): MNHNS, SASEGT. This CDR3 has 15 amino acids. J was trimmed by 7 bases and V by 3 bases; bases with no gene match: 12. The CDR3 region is CASSERQGSFGEQYV. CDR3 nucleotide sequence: TGTGCCAGCAGTGAGAGACAGGGTAGTTTCGGGGAGCAGTACGTC.

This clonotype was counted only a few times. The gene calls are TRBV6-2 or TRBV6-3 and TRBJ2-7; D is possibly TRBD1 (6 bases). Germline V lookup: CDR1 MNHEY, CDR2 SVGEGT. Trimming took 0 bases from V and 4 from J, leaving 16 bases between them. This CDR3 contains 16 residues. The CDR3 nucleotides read TGTGCCAGCAGTTACTCGCTAATGGGACAAGAATACGAGCAGTACGTC. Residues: CASSYSLMGQEYEQYV.

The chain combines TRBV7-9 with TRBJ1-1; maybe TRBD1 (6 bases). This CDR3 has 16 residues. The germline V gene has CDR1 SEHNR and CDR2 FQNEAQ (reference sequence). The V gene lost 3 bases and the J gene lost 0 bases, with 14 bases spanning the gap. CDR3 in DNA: TGTGCCAGCAGCTTGGACAGTTCTCTCTTGAACACTGAAGCTTTCTTT. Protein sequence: CASSLDSSLLNTEAFF.

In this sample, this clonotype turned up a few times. The CDR3: CASSSWTGPAGELFF. CDR3 coding DNA: TGTGCCAGCAGCTCCTGGACAGGGCCAGCCGGGGAGCTGTTTTTT. The chain recombines TRBV7-8 with TRBJ2-2; 8 bases are shared with TRBD1. Per germline, CDR1 SGHVS and CDR2 FQNEAQ. This CDR3 spans 15 amino acids. The J segment lost 6 bases and the V segment lost 4 bases, leaving 7 bases of the junction unmatched.

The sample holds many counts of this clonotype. For the CDR3, the DNA is TGTGCCAGCAGCTTCGGGACAGGGGCATACGAGCAGTACGTC. Amino acid sequence: CASSFGTGAYEQYV. The chain recombines TRBV7-9 with TRBJ2-7; 10 bases are shared with TRBD1. This CDR3 is built from 14 residues. Germline V gene sequence: CDR1 SEHNR, CDR2 FQNEAQ (reference sequence). Unmatched junction bases numbered 3, after V lost 3 bases and J lost 4 bases.

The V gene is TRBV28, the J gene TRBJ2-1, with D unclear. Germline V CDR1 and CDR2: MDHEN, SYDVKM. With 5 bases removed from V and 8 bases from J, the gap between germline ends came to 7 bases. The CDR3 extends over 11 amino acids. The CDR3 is CASSMFHEQFF. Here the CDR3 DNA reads TGTGCCAGCAGTATGTTTCATGAGCAGTTCTTC.

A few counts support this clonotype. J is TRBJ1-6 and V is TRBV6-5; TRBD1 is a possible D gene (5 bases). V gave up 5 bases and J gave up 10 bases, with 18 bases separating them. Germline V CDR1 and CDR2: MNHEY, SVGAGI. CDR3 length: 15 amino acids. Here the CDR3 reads CASSPYRISMSPLHF. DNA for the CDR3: TGTGCCAGCAGTCCCTACAGGATCTCTATGTCACCCCTCCACTTT.

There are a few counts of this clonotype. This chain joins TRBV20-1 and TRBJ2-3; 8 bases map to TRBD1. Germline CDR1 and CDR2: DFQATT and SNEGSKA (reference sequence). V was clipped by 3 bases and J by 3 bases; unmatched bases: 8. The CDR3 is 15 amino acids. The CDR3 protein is CSASQTGAGTDTQYF. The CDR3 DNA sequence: TGCAGTGCTAGTCAGACAGGGGCCGGGACAGATACGCAGTATTTT.

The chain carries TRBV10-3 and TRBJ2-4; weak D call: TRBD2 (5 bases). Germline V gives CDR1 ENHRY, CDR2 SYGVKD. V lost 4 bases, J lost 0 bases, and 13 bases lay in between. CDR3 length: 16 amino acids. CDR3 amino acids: CAISGTVNTAKNIQYF. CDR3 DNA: TGTGCCATCAGTGGGACTGTTAATACAGCCAAAAACATTCAGTACTTC.

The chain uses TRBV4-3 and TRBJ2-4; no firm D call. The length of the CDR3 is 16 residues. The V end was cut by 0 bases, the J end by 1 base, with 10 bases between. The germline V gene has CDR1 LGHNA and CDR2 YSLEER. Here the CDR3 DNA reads TGCGCCAGCAGCCAAGATTGGATGCGGGCCAAAAACATTCAGTACTTC. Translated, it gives CASSQDWMRAKNIQYF.